The 26 T cell receptor beta chains listed next were all sequenced from one sample in a study of CD8 T cells in Susac syndrome. The RNA, roughly 0.5 to 1 ug, was put through reverse transcription using random hexamers. TCRdb called the immunoSEQ multiplex PCR reads again in MiXCR, with one record for every CDR3 protein. The sample lists 150,000 to 200,000 distinct CDR3 sequences; around 94% were seen once. The sequencing input was CD4+ T cells from PBMCs. All receptors come from a human donor in good health.

The chain joins TRBV3-1 to TRBJ1-1; 7 bases agree with TRBD1. V lost 2 bases to trimming and J lost 5 bases; unmatched junction nucleotides: 5. The CDR3 runs 14 residues. CDR1 is LGHDT and CDR2 is YNNKEL in the germline V gene (reference sequence). CDR3: CASSQTGVRTEAFF. As DNA, the CDR3 is TGTGCCAGCAGCCAAACAGGGGTAAGGACTGAAGCTTTCTTT.

The chain uses TRBV13 and TRBJ2-1, with 7 positions matching TRBD2. CDR1 and CDR2 (germline): PRHDT, FYEKMQ (reference sequence). The V segment lost 0 bases and the J segment 1 base; nucleotides outside the gene matches: 6. This CDR3 contains 17 residues. CDR3: CASSLGPTGGSYNEQFF. CDR3 sequence (DNA): TGTGCCAGCAGCTTAGGCCCCACCGGGGGGTCCTACAATGAGCAGTTCTTC.

The J gene is TRBJ2-5, the V gene TRBV7-9; D gene uncertain. This CDR3 region has 12 residues. Germline CDR1 is SEHNR and CDR2 is FQNEAQ (reference sequence). The ends were cut back, 10 bases at V and 5 bases at J, with 14 bases in the middle. Written as DNA, the CDR3 is TGTGCCACTCAAGGGCCCGGGGAGACCCAGTACTTC. This gives the protein CATQGPGETQYF.

This sequence joins TRBV12-3 or TRBV12-4 and TRBJ2-1; tentative D call: TRBD2 (5 bases). This CDR3 is 15 amino acids long. V lost 7 bases and J 0 bases, leaving 13 bases between the germline ends. The CDR3 loop is CASTPTGSSYNEQFF. DNA for the CDR3: TGTGCCAGCACCCCTACTGGGAGCTCCTACAATGAGCAGTTCTTC.

J is TRBJ2-7 and V is TRBV29-1; 9 nucleotides match TRBD1. The CDR3 extends over 16 amino acids. The germline V gene has CDR1 SQVTM and CDR2 ANQGSEA. The J segment lost 6 bases and the V segment lost 4 bases, leaving 16 bases of the junction unmatched. CDR3 sequence: CSVGNRGGQGPLEQYF. As DNA, the CDR3 is TGCAGCGTTGGGAACCGTGGGGGACAGGGACCCCTCGAGCAGTACTTC.

The chain combines TRBV6-5 with TRBJ1-5, with D unclear. The germline V gene encodes CDR1 MNHEY and CDR2 SVGAGI. The CDR3 consists of 12 residues. V lost 5 bases and J 5 bases, leaving 7 bases between the germline ends. The CDR3 sequence: CASSTRDQPQHF. The CDR3 nucleotides read TGTGCCAGCAGTACTCGAGATCAGCCCCAGCATTTT.

The DNA of the CDR3 is TGTGCCAGCAGTTTACAGCGGGGGGCGGCAGATACGCAGTATTTT. The encoded protein is CASSLQRGAADTQYF. J is TRBJ2-3 and V is TRBV28; TRBD2 matches 9 bases. The CDR3 totals 15 residues. Germline V lookup: CDR1 MDHEN, CDR2 SYDVKM. V lost 2 bases and J lost 4; bases outside the gene matches: 4.

This chain links TRBV29-1 with TRBJ2-2; possibly TRBD2 for D (6 bases). Germline V gene sequence: CDR1 SQVTM, CDR2 ANQGSEA. CDR3 length: 14 residues. V lost 3 bases to trimming and J lost 2 bases, with 10 bases between them. DNA of the CDR3: TGCAGCGTTGAGGAGGACTACAACACCGGGGAGCTGTTTTTT. Translated, it gives CSVEEDYNTGELFF.

J is TRBJ1-1 and V is TRBV2; D gene ambiguous. The V end was cut by 2 bases, the J end by 4 bases, with 11 bases between. Germline V gene sequence: CDR1 SNHLY, CDR2 FYNNEI. This CDR3 has 14 amino acids. CDR3 sequence reads: CASSERHPPTEAFF. CDR3 DNA: TGTGCCAGCAGTGAACGGCACCCGCCCACTGAAGCTTTCTTT.

V and J are TRBV7-9 and TRBJ1-2; TRBD1 aligns across 9 bases. The CDR3 contains 14 residues. V was clipped by 5 bases and J by 7 bases; unmatched bases: 8. Germline V CDR1 and CDR2: SEHNR, FQNEAQ (reference sequence). The DNA of the CDR3 is TGTGCCAGCAGCCAATCGACAGGGGGGTCTGGCTACACCTTC. Protein product: CASSQSTGGSGYTF.

This rearrangement joins TRBV3-1 to TRBJ1-1, with 7 bases aligning to TRBD1. There are 14 residues in the CDR3. The V segment lost 4 bases and the J segment 2 bases; nucleotides outside the gene matches: 4. Germline CDR1 and CDR2: LGHDT and YNNKEL (reference sequence). The CDR3 is CASSLGQINTEAFF. For the CDR3, the DNA is TGTGCCAGCAGCCTGGGACAGATAAACACTGAAGCTTTCTTT.

A single count supports this clonotype. V usage is TRBV24-1 and J usage is TRBJ2-5; 8 bases agree with TRBD2. Germline V gene sequence: CDR1 KGHDR, CDR2 SFDVKD. The CDR3 totals 15 residues. V shed 4 bases, J shed 1 base, and the junction held 4 bases outside the gene matches. The CDR3 DNA follows: TGTGCCACCAGTGACATGCGGGGGGCCCAAGAGACCCAGTACTTC. Translated, it gives CATSDMRGAQETQYF.

The CDR3 loop reads CATSDPTSETQYF. The DNA of the CDR3 is TGTGCCACCAGTGACCCCACGAGCGAGACCCAGTACTTC. This sequence joins TRBV24-1 and TRBJ2-5; D gene uncertain. Trimming left V 4 bases short and J 5 bases short, with 10 bases between. Germline assignment: CDR1 KGHDR and CDR2 SFDVKD. The CDR3 has 13 amino acids.

V gene TRBV29-1 combines with J gene TRBJ1-3; 7 nucleotides agree with TRBD1. Germline-derived CDR1 and CDR2 are SQVTM and ANQGSEA. CDR3 size: 13 residues. The V segment lost 7 bases and the J segment 8 bases; nucleotides outside the gene matches: 11. CDR3 protein: CSAGGDSGYTIYF. The CDR3 region has the DNA TGCAGCGCCGGTGGGGACAGCGGTTACACCATATATTTT.

The J gene is TRBJ1-5, the V gene TRBV7-2, with a tentative D call TRBD1 (5 bases). CDR3 length: 13 residues. CDR1 is SGHTA, CDR2 FQGNSA, per germline. With 5 bases removed from V and 4 bases from J, the gap between germline ends came to 9 bases. CDR3 protein: CASSLQENQPQHF. The CDR3 bases are TGTGCCAGCAGCCTACAGGAGAATCAGCCCCAGCATTTT.

This chain links TRBV9 with TRBJ2-6; TRBD1 might be the D (6 bases). This CDR3 region has 15 residues. Trimming stripped 0 bases from V and 3 bases from J, with 7 bases between. CDR1 is SGDLS and CDR2 is YYNGEE in the germline V gene. CDR3 sequence reads: CASSVDRVGANVLTF. The DNA for the CDR3 is TGTGCCAGCAGCGTAGACAGGGTTGGGGCCAACGTCCTGACTTTC.

The DNA of the CDR3 is TGTGCCTGGAGTGAACCGGACGGGTGGCATCAGCCCCAGCATTTT. Its translation is CAWSEPDGWHQPQHF. The V gene is TRBV30, the J gene TRBJ1-5; D unclear. V lost 1 base to trimming and J lost 5 bases, with 15 bases between them. CDR3 length: 15 residues. Germline V gene data show CDR1 as GTSNPN and CDR2 as SVGIG (reference sequence).

This chain links TRBV4-1 with TRBJ2-6; D not resolved. Germline loops: CDR1 MGHRA, CDR2 YSYEKL. This CDR3 spans 18 amino acids. Trimming stripped 1 base from V and 3 bases from J, with 16 bases between. CDR3 nucleotides: TGCGCCAGCAGCCAAGGTTCAGTGTTACTTGATGGGGCCAACGTCCTGACTTTC. Its protein is CASSQGSVLLDGANVLTF.

This clonotype has a single count. The chain is built from TRBV9 and TRBJ1-6; D unresolved. Germline CDR1 and CDR2: SGDLS and YYNGEE. This CDR3 is 15 amino acids long. Trimming shortened V by 0 bases and J by 0 bases, and 4 bases separated the two germline ends. CDR3 sequence (DNA): TGTGCCAGCAGCGTAGAGGGCTCCTATAATTCACCCCTCCACTTT. It is translated as CASSVEGSYNSPLHF.

The chain joins TRBV29-1 to TRBJ2-1; D is possibly TRBD2 (7 bases). Germline V gene data show CDR1 as SQVTM and CDR2 as ANQGSEA. The CDR3 length is 14 residues. With 4 bases removed from V and 0 bases from J, the gap between germline ends came to 10 bases. The CDR3 nucleotides are TGCAGCGTTGGGGGGGGCAGCTCCTACAATGAGCAGTTCTTC. Its translation is CSVGGGSSYNEQFF.

The chain's CDR3 is CSARDLTSGGRSISYEQYF. The CDR3 bases are TGCAGTGCTAGAGATCTAACCAGCGGGGGGCGATCAATCTCCTACGAGCAGTACTTC. The chain carries TRBV20-1 and TRBJ2-7; 9 bases match TRBD2. The V and J ends lost 0 bases and 0 bases, in that order; junction bases with no gene match: 15. Looked up from germline, CDR1 is DFQATT and CDR2 is SNEGSKA (reference sequence). The CDR3 loop spans 19 amino acids.

The chain carries TRBV24-1 and TRBJ2-2; a weak D match, TRBD1 (6 bases). Germline lookup yields CDR1 KGHDR and CDR2 SFDVKD. The ends were cut back, 5 bases at V and 5 bases at J, with 11 bases in the middle. The CDR3 runs to 14 residues. The CDR3 is CATSVDRSTGELFF. The CDR3 DNA is TGTGCCACCAGTGTGGACAGATCGACCGGGGAGCTGTTTTTT.

This clonotype appeared once. This chain connects TRBV7-9 to TRBJ1-2, with 10 bases fitting TRBD1. The CDR3 runs 16 residues. V was pared by 4 bases and J by 5 bases, with 10 bases of the junction left unmatched. Germline loops: CDR1 SEHNR, CDR2 FQNEAQ (reference sequence). The CDR3 sequence is CASSSYRQGARYGYTF. For the CDR3, the DNA is TGTGCCAGCAGCTCTTACCGACAGGGGGCTAGGTATGGCTACACCTTC.

This clonotype has only one observation. The chain combines TRBV29-1 with TRBJ2-5, with D perhaps TRBD1 (6 bases). The V end was cut by 5 bases, the J end by 3 bases, with 7 bases between. The CDR3 is 11 amino acids. Germline assignment: CDR1 SQVTM and CDR2 ANQGSEA. The CDR3 region is CSVRTEETQYF. For the CDR3, the DNA is TGCAGCGTTAGGACAGAAGAGACCCAGTACTTC.

The rearrangement joins TRBV2 to TRBJ2-6; 7 bases match TRBD1. The CDR3 sequence is 21 residues long. The V segment lost 8 bases and the J segment 0 bases; nucleotides outside the gene matches: 22. Per the germline V gene, CDR1 is SNHLY and CDR2 is FYNNEI. The CDR3 spells CASRRDPPGQYQSSGANVLTF. The CDR3, as DNA: TGTGCCAGCCGTCGCGACCCACCGGGACAGTATCAATCCTCTGGGGCCAACGTCCTGACTTTC.

This CDR3 reads CASSQDANRESGYTF. The CDR3 coding sequence is TGTGCCAGCAGCCAAGATGCAAACAGGGAATCTGGCTACACCTTC. V gene TRBV4-2 combines with J gene TRBJ1-2; perhaps TRBD1 as D (6 bases). The V gene lost 0 bases and the J gene lost 7 bases, with 15 bases spanning the gap. Germline V gene data show CDR1 as LGHNA and CDR2 as YNFKEQ. The CDR3 has 15 residues.